Reported below is one T cell receptor (beta chain). Antigen unknown. The data were obtained in a study of blood T cells in healthy people across ages. Study-wide points: Strong correlation linked observed beta diversity and percent naive T cells. Older individuals had lower TCR beta diversity per million T cells (the decline was roughly linear).

The CDR3 is made up of 15 amino acids. Germline CDR1 LNHNV, CDR2 YYDKDF (reference sequence). The ends were cut back, 0 bases at V and 3 bases at J, with 12 bases in the middle. Then a second PCR, running roughly 6 to 11 cycles, was carried out with a sample-barcoded 5' primer and a J-beta primer mix. TCRdb itself ran the 5' RACE reads through MiXCR, one entry per CDR3 protein. The table includes about 590,000 distinct CDR3 sequences, approximately 30% detected once. The sequencing sample was made of blood. The chain links TRBV15 to TRBJ2-7; D is perhaps TRBD1 (5 bases). This receptor was taken from a woman older than 75 in good health. The CDR3 DNA reads TGTGCCACCAGCAGAGATTGGCAGGGCGGCTACGAGCAGTACTTC. This gives the protein CATSRDWQGGYEQYF.